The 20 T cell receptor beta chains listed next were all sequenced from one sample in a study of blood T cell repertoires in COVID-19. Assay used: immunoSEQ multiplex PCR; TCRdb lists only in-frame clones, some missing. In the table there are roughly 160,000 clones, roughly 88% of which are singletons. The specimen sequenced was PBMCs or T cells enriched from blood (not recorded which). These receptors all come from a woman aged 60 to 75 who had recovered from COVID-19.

The CDR3 reads CASSPGGFFGYTF. In nucleotides, the CDR3 is TGTGCCAGCAGCCCAGGGGGGTTTTTTGGCTACACCTTC. The chain uses TRBV3-1 (or the pseudogene TRBV3-2) and TRBJ1-2; 7 bases line up with TRBD1. Germline CDR1 LGHDT, CDR2 YNNKEL (reference sequence). The ends lost 4 bases at V and 7 bases at J; junction bases unmatched: 6. This CDR3 comprises 13 residues.

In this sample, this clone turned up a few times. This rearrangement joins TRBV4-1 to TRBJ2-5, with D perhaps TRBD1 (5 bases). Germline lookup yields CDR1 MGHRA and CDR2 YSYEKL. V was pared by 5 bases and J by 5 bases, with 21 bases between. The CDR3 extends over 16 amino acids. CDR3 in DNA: TGCGCCAGCAGCGGGCAGGGCGTTTCTAATGTCGAGACCCAGTACTTC. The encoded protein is CASSGQGVSNVETQYF.

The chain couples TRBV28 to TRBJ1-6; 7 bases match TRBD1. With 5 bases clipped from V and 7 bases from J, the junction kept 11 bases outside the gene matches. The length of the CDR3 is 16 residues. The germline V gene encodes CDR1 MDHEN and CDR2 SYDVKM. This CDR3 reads CASSAGTGAGNSPLHF. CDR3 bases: TGTGCCAGCAGTGCCGGAACAGGGGCGGGGAATTCACCCCTCCACTTT.

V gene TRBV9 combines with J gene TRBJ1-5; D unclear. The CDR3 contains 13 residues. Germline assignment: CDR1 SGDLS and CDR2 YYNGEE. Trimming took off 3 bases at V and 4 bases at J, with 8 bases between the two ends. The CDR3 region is CASSAGFNQPQHF. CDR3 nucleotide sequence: TGTGCCAGCAGCGCAGGTTTTAATCAGCCCCAGCATTTT.

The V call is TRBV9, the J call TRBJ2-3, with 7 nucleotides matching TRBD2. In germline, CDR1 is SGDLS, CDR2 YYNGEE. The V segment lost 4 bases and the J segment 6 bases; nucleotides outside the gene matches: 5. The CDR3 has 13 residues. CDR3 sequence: CASSPLGGDTQYF. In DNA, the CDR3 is TGTGCCAGCAGCCCCCTGGGGGGGGATACGCAGTATTTT.

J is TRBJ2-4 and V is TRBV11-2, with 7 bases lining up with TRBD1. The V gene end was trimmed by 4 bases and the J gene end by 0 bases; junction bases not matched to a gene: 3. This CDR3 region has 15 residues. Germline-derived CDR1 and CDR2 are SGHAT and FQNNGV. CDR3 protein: CASSSQGVAKNIQYF. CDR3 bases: TGTGCCAGCAGCTCCCAGGGGGTAGCCAAAAACATTCAGTACTTC.

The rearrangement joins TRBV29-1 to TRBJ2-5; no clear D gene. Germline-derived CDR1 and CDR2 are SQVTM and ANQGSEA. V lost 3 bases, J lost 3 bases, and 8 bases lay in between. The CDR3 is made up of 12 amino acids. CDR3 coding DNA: TGCAGCGTTGATTATGGAGAAGAGACCCAGTACTTC. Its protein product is CSVDYGEETQYF.

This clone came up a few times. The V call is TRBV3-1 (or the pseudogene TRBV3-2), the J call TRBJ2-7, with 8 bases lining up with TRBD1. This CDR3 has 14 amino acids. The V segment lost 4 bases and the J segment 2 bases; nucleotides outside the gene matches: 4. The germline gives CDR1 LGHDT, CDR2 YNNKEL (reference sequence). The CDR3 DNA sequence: TGTGCCAGCAGCCGGGGACAGGTTGCCTACGAGCAGTACTTC. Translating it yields CASSRGQVAYEQYF.

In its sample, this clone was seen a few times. This CDR3 reads CASNPDRGLSGANVLTF. The CDR3, as DNA: TGTGCCAGCAACCCGGACAGGGGGCTCTCTGGGGCCAACGTCCTGACTTTC. This chain links TRBV11-2 with TRBJ2-6; 11 bases fit TRBD1. Germline V gene sequence: CDR1 SGHAT, CDR2 FQNNGV. The trim removed 7 bases at V and 0 bases at J, leaving 5 bases unmatched. The CDR3 totals 17 residues.

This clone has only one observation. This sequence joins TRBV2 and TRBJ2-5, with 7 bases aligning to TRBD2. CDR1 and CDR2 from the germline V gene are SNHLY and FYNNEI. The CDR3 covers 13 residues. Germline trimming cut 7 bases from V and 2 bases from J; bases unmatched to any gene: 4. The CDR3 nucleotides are TGTGCCAGCAAGCTAGCGGATCAAGAGACCCAGTACTTC. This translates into CASKLADQETQYF.

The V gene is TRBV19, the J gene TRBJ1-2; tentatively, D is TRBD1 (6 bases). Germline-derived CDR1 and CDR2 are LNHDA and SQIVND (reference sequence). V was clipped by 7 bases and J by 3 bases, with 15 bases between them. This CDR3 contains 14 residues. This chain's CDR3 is CASNPTGQDYGYTF. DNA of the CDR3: TGTGCCAGTAACCCGACAGGCCAAGACTATGGCTACACCTTC.

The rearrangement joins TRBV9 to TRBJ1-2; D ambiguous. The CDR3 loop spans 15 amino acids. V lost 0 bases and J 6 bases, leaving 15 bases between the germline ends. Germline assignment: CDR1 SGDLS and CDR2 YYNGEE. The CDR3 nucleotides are TGTGCCAGCAGCGTAGAGGCGTCAGCCCTAGATGGCTACACCTTC. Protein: CASSVEASALDGYTF.

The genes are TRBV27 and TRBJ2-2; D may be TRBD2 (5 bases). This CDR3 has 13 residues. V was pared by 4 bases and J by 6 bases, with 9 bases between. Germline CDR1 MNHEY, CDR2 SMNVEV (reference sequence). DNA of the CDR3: TGTGCCAGCAGTTCGTGGGGAGCCGGGGAGCTGTTTTTT. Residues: CASSSWGAGELFF.

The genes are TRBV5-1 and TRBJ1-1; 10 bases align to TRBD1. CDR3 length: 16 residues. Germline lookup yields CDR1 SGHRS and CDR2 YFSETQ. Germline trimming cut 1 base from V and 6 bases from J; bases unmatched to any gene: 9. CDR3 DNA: TGCGCCAGCAGCTTGTTGGGGACAGGGGAGATCTCTGAAGCTTTCTTT. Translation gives CASSLLGTGEISEAFF.

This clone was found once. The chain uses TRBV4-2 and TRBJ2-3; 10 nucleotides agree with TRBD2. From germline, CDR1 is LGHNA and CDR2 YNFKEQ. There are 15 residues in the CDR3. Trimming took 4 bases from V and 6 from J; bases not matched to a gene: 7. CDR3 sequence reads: CASSRASGSSDTQYF. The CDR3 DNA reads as TGTGCCAGCAGCCGGGCTAGCGGGAGTTCGGATACGCAGTATTTT.

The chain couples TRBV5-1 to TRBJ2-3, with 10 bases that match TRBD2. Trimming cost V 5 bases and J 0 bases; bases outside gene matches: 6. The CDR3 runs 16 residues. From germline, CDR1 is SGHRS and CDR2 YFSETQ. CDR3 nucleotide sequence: TGCGCCAGCAGTCGCCTAGCGGGGGCGAGCACAGATACGCAGTATTTT. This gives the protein CASSRLAGASTDTQYF.

CDR3: CASFPGDPRSPLHF. CDR3 DNA: TGTGCCAGCTTTCCCGGCGATCCTAGGTCACCCCTCCACTTT. This chain links TRBV18 with TRBJ1-6; the D is unclear. This CDR3 region has 14 residues. In germline, CDR1 is KGHSH, CDR2 LQKENI. The V end lost 7 bases, the J end lost 10 bases, and 17 bases lay between the germline ends.

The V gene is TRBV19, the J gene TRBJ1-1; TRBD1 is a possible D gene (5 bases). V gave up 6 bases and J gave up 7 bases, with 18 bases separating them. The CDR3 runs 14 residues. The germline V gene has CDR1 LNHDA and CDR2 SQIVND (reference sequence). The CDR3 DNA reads TGTGCCAGTAGCCGCCCACAGGCAAGAAATGAAGCTTTCTTT. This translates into CASSRPQARNEAFF. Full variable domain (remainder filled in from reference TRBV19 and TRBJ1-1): DGGITQSPKYLFRKEGQNVTLSCEQNLNHDAMYWYRQDPGQGLRLIYYSQIVNDFQKGDIAEGYSVSREKKESFPLTVTSAQKNPTAFYLCASSRPQARNEAFFGQGTRLTVV.

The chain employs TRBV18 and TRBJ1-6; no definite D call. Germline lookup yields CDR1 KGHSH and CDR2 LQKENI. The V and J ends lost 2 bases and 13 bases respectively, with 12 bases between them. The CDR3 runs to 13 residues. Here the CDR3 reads CASSPNNLVPLHF. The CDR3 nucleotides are TGTGCCAGCTCACCAAATAATCTCGTTCCCCTCCACTTT.

CDR3 sequence (DNA): TGTGCCAGCAGCCTGGACAGGGCCGGGGAGCTGTTTTTT. As protein: CASSLDRAGELFF. The chain couples TRBV5-6 to TRBJ2-2; 8 nucleotides agree with TRBD1. The trim removed 4 bases at V and 6 bases at J, leaving 2 bases unmatched. There are 13 residues in the CDR3. In germline, CDR1 is SGHDT, CDR2 YYEEEE.